The 18 T cell receptor beta chains presented below share a single source sample, sequenced in a study of T cell changes during pregnancy in multiple sclerosis. Clones were read by immunoSEQ multiplex PCR, and TCRdb kept only the in-frame ones, dropping some. Of 40,000 or so clones in the sample, approximately 90% were seen once. The material was CD8+ T cells from peripheral blood mononuclear cells, obtained in the first trimester of pregnancy. The receptors originated from a female donor with multiple sclerosis, enrolled in a pregnancy study.

The genes are TRBV9 and TRBJ2-1; D might be TRBD2 (7 bases). V was cut by 0 bases and J by 10 bases, with 17 bases left in between. The CDR3 is 15 residues long. Looked up from germline, CDR1 is SGDLS and CDR2 is YYNGEE. CDR3 protein: CASSVAGGGSIEQFF. CDR3 nucleotides: TGTGCCAGCAGCGTAGCTGGGGGGGGCTCCATCGAGCAGTTCTTC.

The gene calls are TRBV7-9 and TRBJ2-7; a possible D gene is TRBD2 (6 bases). V dropped 10 bases and J dropped 4 bases, with 14 bases sitting between them. The CDR3 runs to 12 residues. Germline CDR1 SEHNR, CDR2 FQNEAQ (reference sequence). The CDR3 region has the DNA TGTGCCACCGGGACTCTAATTTACGAGCAGTACTTC. It codes for CATGTLIYEQYF.

The chain recombines TRBV6-5 with TRBJ1-2; 9 nucleotides match TRBD1. Trimming cost V 0 bases and J 8 bases; bases outside gene matches: 7. The CDR3 contains 15 residues. Germline CDR1 is MNHEY and CDR2 is SVGAGI. CDR3 sequence: CASSYSGQGVEGYTF. The CDR3 DNA is TGTGCCAGCAGTTACTCGGGACAGGGAGTAGAGGGCTACACCTTC.

This chain connects TRBV7-3 to TRBJ2-1; D is unclear. Germline CDR1 reads SGHTA; CDR2 reads FQGTGA. The V end lost 8 bases, the J end lost 9 bases, and 14 bases lay between the germline ends. This CDR3 comprises 12 residues. The CDR3 loop reads CASGSSAGEQFF. Here the CDR3 DNA reads TGTGCCAGCGGTTCGAGCGCCGGTGAGCAGTTCTTC.

V gene TRBV4-1 combines with J gene TRBJ2-7; D is perhaps TRBD1 (5 bases). Germline values: CDR1 MGHRA, CDR2 YSYEKL. The length of the CDR3 is 15 residues. Trimming removed 1 base at V and 0 bases at J, with 10 bases between. DNA for the CDR3: TGCGCCAGCAGCCAAGCGAAGGGGAACTCCTACGAGCAGTACTTC. As protein: CASSQAKGNSYEQYF.

This clone was found once. The V gene is TRBV4-3, the J gene TRBJ1-4; a possible D gene is TRBD1 (5 bases). The V gene lost 0 bases and the J gene lost 8 bases, with 13 bases spanning the gap. This CDR3 region has 15 residues. CDR1 is LGHNA, CDR2 YSLEER, per germline. In DNA form, the CDR3 reads TGCGCCAGCAGCCAAGATGGGGGGGGACTGGAAAAACTGTTTTTT. Amino acids: CASSQDGGGLEKLFF.

The rearrangement joins TRBV5-4 to TRBJ1-1, with D hard to call. V lost 4 bases to trimming and J lost 7 bases, with 8 bases between them. The CDR3 is 11 residues long. CDR1 and CDR2 from the germline V gene are SGHNT and YYREEE (reference sequence). CDR3 sequence: CASSRGGEAFF. CDR3 in DNA: TGTGCCAGCAGCCGTGGAGGTGAAGCTTTCTTT.

This chain uses TRBV6-1 with TRBJ1-1; TRBD1 might be the D (5 bases). CDR1 and CDR2 (germline): MNHNS, SASEGT. The V end lost 5 bases, the J end lost 4 bases, and 14 bases lay between the germline ends. This CDR3 has 14 amino acids. The CDR3 DNA reads TGTGCCAGCAGTAGCCGGACATCCGGCACTGAAGCTTTCTTT. Its translation: CASSSRTSGTEAFF.

The J gene is TRBJ1-2, the V gene TRBV9, with D tentatively TRBD1 (5 bases). With 3 bases removed from V and 8 bases from J, the gap between germline ends came to 14 bases. This CDR3 has 13 residues. Germline V gene sequence: CDR1 SGDLS, CDR2 YYNGEE. For the CDR3, the DNA is TGTGCCAGCAGCGCGGGGGAAGATTTGGGCTACACCTTC. Translating gives CASSAGEDLGYTF.

This clone was picked up one time. The rearrangement links TRBV19 to TRBJ1-3; TRBD1 aligns across 7 bases. Germline-derived CDR1 and CDR2 are LNHDA and SQIVND (reference sequence). The CDR3 runs to 20 residues. J gave up 0 bases and V 2 bases, and 16 bases lay outside the gene matches. The CDR3 nucleotides read TGTGCCAGTAGTATAAAGCCAGCCGACCGGGACAGAATCTCTGGAAACACCATATATTTT. It codes for CASSIKPADRDRISGNTIYF.

The V call is TRBV7-2, the J call TRBJ2-2; D gene uncertain. The V end lost 6 bases, the J end lost 6 bases, and 5 bases lay between the germline ends. The germline CDR1 and CDR2 sequences are SGHTA and FQGNSA. The CDR3 contains 11 residues. The CDR3 spells CASRQSGELFF. The CDR3 DNA follows: TGTGCCAGCAGACAATCCGGGGAGCTGTTTTTT.

V usage is TRBV7-6 and J usage is TRBJ2-2, with TRBD2 as a possible D gene (5 bases). This CDR3 comprises 14 residues. Germline loops: CDR1 SGHVS, CDR2 FNYEAQ. The V gene lost 10 bases and the J gene lost 0 bases, with 12 bases spanning the gap. The CDR3 DNA is TGTGCCACCATAGAGGACTCGAACACCGGGGAGCTGTTTTTT. It translates to CATIEDSNTGELFF.

V gene TRBV7-9 combines with J gene TRBJ2-3; a possible D gene is TRBD2 (6 bases). CDR1 is SEHNR, CDR2 FQNEAQ, per germline (reference sequence). This CDR3 is built from 16 residues. The germline V and J ends were trimmed by 4 bases and 3 bases, with 17 bases remaining between them. CDR3 protein: CASSSTNREFTDTQYF. As DNA, the CDR3 is TGTGCCAGCAGCTCCACAAACCGGGAGTTTACAGATACGCAGTATTTT.

This clone was observed once. The chain has TRBV4-2 and TRBJ2-1; 9 nucleotides align to TRBD2. The CDR3 has 16 amino acids. V lost 3 bases to trimming and J lost 5 bases; unmatched junction nucleotides: 8. Germline V CDR1 and CDR2: LGHNA, YNFKEQ. The CDR3 region is CASSHLAGGGDNEQFF. The CDR3 nucleotides read TGTGCCAGCAGCCACCTCGCCGGCGGGGGGGACAATGAGCAGTTCTTC.

The chain links TRBV9 to TRBJ2-5, with 7 bases that match TRBD1. J lost 2 bases, V lost 4 bases, and 8 bases had no gene match. The CDR3 runs 15 residues. From germline, CDR1 is SGDLS and CDR2 YYNGEE. CDR3 sequence (DNA): TGTGCCAGCAGCTTCGCCGGGACAGAGCAAGAGACCCAGTACTTC. The encoded protein is CASSFAGTEQETQYF.

The chain has TRBV7-8 and TRBJ2-7, with 7 bases fitting TRBD2. CDR3 size: 12 residues. Germline V gene data show CDR1 as SGHVS and CDR2 as FQNEAQ. CDR3 loop: CAVGGNSYEQYF. CDR3 nucleotide sequence: TGTGCGGTGGGAGGGAACTCCTACGAGCAGTACTTC.

Details on this clone: Distinct nucleotide sequences in the sample also encode this CDR3. CDR3 nucleotides: TGCGCCAGCAGCCAAGGGACAGGGTACGAGCAGTACTTC. Translated, it gives CASSQGTGYEQYF. The chain uses TRBV4-3 and TRBJ2-7; 8 nucleotides align to TRBD1. CDR3 length: 13 amino acids. After removal of 1 base from V and 4 bases from J, the junction contained 0 bases not matched to a gene. Germline V gives CDR1 LGHNA, CDR2 YSLEER.

This chain joins TRBV7-8 and TRBJ1-1; D might be TRBD1 (5 bases). The V end lost 1 base, the J end lost 8 bases, and 14 bases lay between the germline ends. There are 14 residues in the CDR3. Looked up from germline, CDR1 is SGHVS and CDR2 is FQNEAQ. The CDR3 region is CASSLVVTAGEAFF. Written as DNA, the CDR3 is TGTGCCAGCAGCTTAGTTGTGACAGCCGGGGAAGCTTTCTTT. Full variable domain (remainder filled in from reference TRBV7-8 and TRBJ1-1): GAGVSQSPRYKVAKRGQDVALRCDPISGHVSLFWYQQALGQGPEFLTYFQNEAQLDKSGLPSDRFFAERPEGSVSTLKIQRTQQEDSAVYLCASSLVVTAGEAFFGQGTRLTVV.